Presented here are 26 T cell receptor beta chains from one specimen sequenced in a study of blood T cells in healthy people across ages. A second PCR of about 7 to 12 cycles used a sample-barcoded 5' primer and a J-beta primer mix. TCRdb independently ran MiXCR on the 5' RACE reads; one entry per CDR3 protein. The sample has 1.6 million or so distinct CDR3 sequences; roughly 32% are singletons. The sequenced sample consisted of blood. The receptors shown here come from a woman in her 30s in good health.

The chain recombines TRBV29-1 with TRBJ1-2; 8 nucleotides align to TRBD1. V was pared by 4 bases and J by 8 bases, with 15 bases of the junction left unmatched. CDR1 SQVTM and CDR2 ANQGSEA come from the germline V gene. This CDR3 is 15 amino acids long. CDR3 in DNA: TGCAGCGTTGCCCCCCCAGAGGGCAGGGGGCGAGGCTACACCTTC. As protein: CSVAPPEGRGRGYTF.

The chain recombines TRBV28 with TRBJ2-7, with TRBD2 matching over 12 bases. The V and J ends lost 5 bases and 4 bases, in that order; junction bases with no gene match: 6. The CDR3 contains 15 residues. Germline V gives CDR1 MDHEN, CDR2 SYDVKM. The CDR3 loop reads CASSPRLAGEYEQYF. The CDR3 DNA follows: TGTGCCAGCAGTCCTAGACTAGCGGGAGAGTACGAGCAGTACTTC.

The J gene is TRBJ1-1, the V gene TRBV20-1, with D unresolved. The CDR3 runs to 12 residues. CDR1 and CDR2 from the germline V gene are DFQATT and SNEGSKA (reference sequence). V dropped 0 bases and J dropped 12 bases, with 14 bases sitting between them. CDR3 coding DNA: TGCAGTGCTAGAGAACCCGCCATGGGATCTTTCTTT. Amino acid sequence: CSAREPAMGSFF.

In this sample, this clonotype turned up a few times. The chain joins TRBV29-1 to TRBJ1-1; D unclear. The V end was cut by 5 bases, the J end by 3 bases, with 7 bases between. Germline CDR1 is SQVTM and CDR2 is ANQGSEA. The CDR3 is 11 amino acids. The CDR3 nucleotides read TGCAGCGTTATCCGGGACACTGAAGCTTTCTTT. This encodes CSVIRDTEAFF.

This clonotype was found a few times. The chain employs TRBV20-1 and TRBJ2-7; 10 bases agree with TRBD1. Germline trimming cut 2 bases from V and 6 bases from J; bases unmatched to any gene: 10. Germline V gives CDR1 DFQATT, CDR2 SNEGSKA (reference sequence). The CDR3 has 15 residues. CDR3 bases: TGCAGTGCTAGAAACCCGGGACAGGGGTCCCCCGAGCAGTACTTC. This translates into CSARNPGQGSPEQYF.

This clonotype turned up a few times. The gene calls are TRBV7-8 and TRBJ1-2; D is undetermined. This CDR3 has 16 residues. Deletions cut 0 bases from V and 2 bases from J, with 13 bases between. Germline CDR1 SGHVS, CDR2 FQNEAQ. The CDR3 region has the DNA TGTGCCAGCAGCTTAGCGTCGGGCAGGCTCAACTATGGCTACACCTTC. It specifies CASSLASGRLNYGYTF.

This clonotype occurred a few times. The chain couples TRBV20-1 to TRBJ2-5; D uncertain. Germline CDR1 DFQATT, CDR2 SNEGSKA (reference sequence). The ends were cut back, 3 bases at V and 3 bases at J, with 14 bases in the middle. The CDR3 length is 14 residues. The chain's CDR3 is CSASHWVGKETQYF. DNA of the CDR3: TGCAGTGCTAGTCATTGGGTCGGAAAAGAGACCCAGTACTTC.

J is TRBJ2-1 and V is TRBV6-6; a weak D match, TRBD1 (5 bases). Trimming took 0 bases from V and 0 from J, leaving 12 bases between them. CDR1 and CDR2 (germline): MNHNY, SVGAGI (reference sequence). The CDR3 extends over 17 amino acids. CDR3 nucleotide sequence: TGTGCCAGCAGTTACTCGGTGAGTGACAGCTCCTACAATGAGCAGTTCTTC. Translation gives CASSYSVSDSSYNEQFF.

This clonotype was detected a few times. V usage is TRBV12-3 or TRBV12-4 and J usage is TRBJ1-2; a possible D gene is TRBD1 (5 bases). This CDR3 is 15 amino acids long. V gave up 5 bases and J gave up 6 bases, with 19 bases separating them. The CDR3 DNA reads TGTGCCAGCAGTCGGGACGCGAAAAATATCGATGGCTACACCTTC. Protein: CASSRDAKNIDGYTF.

The chain joins TRBV20-1 to TRBJ2-5; 10 bases fit TRBD2. V shed 6 bases and J 4 bases; nucleotides not matched to a gene: 5. This CDR3 has 13 amino acids. CDR1 DFQATT and CDR2 SNEGSKA come from the germline V gene (reference sequence). Here the CDR3 reads CSATLAGRETQYF. The CDR3 region has the DNA TGCAGTGCGACACTAGCGGGGAGAGAGACCCAGTACTTC.

In its sample, this clonotype was seen a few times. J is TRBJ2-1 and V is TRBV27; D remains unclear. The CDR3 totals 13 residues. Germline V CDR1 and CDR2: MNHEY, SMNVEV (reference sequence). V dropped 0 bases and J dropped 7 bases, with 7 bases sitting between them. This chain's CDR3 is CASSLSTLNEQFF. The CDR3 DNA reads TGTGCCAGCAGTTTATCGACTCTTAATGAGCAGTTCTTC.

The chain combines TRBV28 with TRBJ2-7; 12 bases fit TRBD1. Germline V lookup: CDR1 MDHEN, CDR2 SYDVKM. This CDR3 comprises 16 residues. Trimming took 3 bases from V and 5 from J; bases not matched to a gene: 8. The CDR3, as DNA: TGTGCCAGCAGTTTGACCTCCGGGACAGGGGGCAACGAGCAGTACTTC. This codes for CASSLTSGTGGNEQYF.

This clonotype was detected only a few times. The chain carries TRBV28 and TRBJ2-7; 9 bases fit TRBD2. Trimming at V came to 3 bases and at J to 2 bases, leaving 8 bases not matched to a gene. The CDR3 is 16 residues long. The germline CDR1 and CDR2 sequences are MDHEN and SYDVKM. The CDR3: CASSLSGTSLTYEQYF. Here the CDR3 DNA reads TGTGCCAGCAGTTTGTCCGGGACTAGCCTTACCTACGAGCAGTACTTC. Together with reference TRBV28 and TRBJ2-7, the CDR3 gives the full variable domain: DVKVTQSSRYLVKRTGEKVFLECVQDMDHENMFWYRQDPGLGLRLIYFSYDVKMKEKGDIPEGYSVSREKKERFSLILESASTNQTSMYLCASSLSGTSLTYEQYFGPGTRLTVT.

This clonotype has a handful of counts. The genes are TRBV15 and TRBJ2-2, with D uncertain. V was shortened by 0 bases and J by 8 bases, with 7 bases between the two germline ends. The CDR3 covers 13 residues. Germline lookup yields CDR1 LNHNV and CDR2 YYDKDF (reference sequence). The CDR3 is CATSREWGGELFF. In DNA, the CDR3 is TGTGCCACCAGCAGAGAGTGGGGAGGGGAGCTGTTTTTT.

This clonotype was seen a handful of times. The chain links TRBV13 to TRBJ1-1, with D uncertain. Germline V gene data show CDR1 as PRHDT and CDR2 as FYEKMQ (reference sequence). This CDR3 comprises 13 residues. V shed 8 bases and J shed 0 bases, with 10 bases lying between them. The CDR3 coding sequence is TGTGCCAGCGCCGTGGGAATGAACACTGAAGCTTTCTTT. It yields the protein CASAVGMNTEAFF.

As regards this clonotype: The junction departs from germline at one end; a sequencing error may be responsible. This chain uses TRBV28 with TRBJ1-1, with D hard to call. In germline, CDR1 is MDHEN, CDR2 SYDVKM. The CDR3 has 15 residues. Here the CDR3 reads CASPRPGGGNAEAFF. Written as DNA, the CDR3 is TGTGCCAGCCCCAGACCGGGTGGCGGGAACGCTGAAGCTTTCTTT.

On this clonotype itself: The junction does not match germline at one end; this may be a read error. The rearrangement joins TRBV20-1 to TRBJ1-5, with 7 bases matching TRBD1. This CDR3 is built from 14 residues. Germline assignment: CDR1 DFQATT and CDR2 SNEGSKA (reference sequence). The CDR3 reads CSASQGSINQPLHF. Here the CDR3 DNA reads TGCAGTGCTTCACAGGGGTCTATCAATCAGCCCCTGCATTTT.

This rearrangement joins TRBV28 to TRBJ2-3; no firm D call. Germline CDR1 MDHEN, CDR2 SYDVKM. The V end was cut by 3 bases, the J end by 6 bases, with 7 bases between. The CDR3 totals 12 residues. The CDR3 DNA reads TGTGCCAGCAGTTTTTTGAAGGATACGCAGTATTTT. This codes for CASSFLKDTQYF.

V usage is TRBV3-1 and J usage is TRBJ2-5; possibly TRBD1 or TRBD2 for D (5 bases each). Germline V lookup: CDR1 LGHDT, CDR2 YNNKEL (reference sequence). V was pared by 2 bases and J by 6 bases, with 16 bases between. This CDR3 has 15 amino acids. For the CDR3, the DNA is TGTGCCAGCAGCCAAAGAACGAGGGGCCCGAAGACCCAGTACTTC. Its translation is CASSQRTRGPKTQYF.

A few counts support this clonotype. The V and J genes are TRBV20-1 and TRBJ2-3; 9 nucleotides line up with TRBD2. Trimming took 1 base from V and 0 from J; bases not matched to a gene: 8. Looked up from germline, CDR1 is DFQATT and CDR2 is SNEGSKA (reference sequence). The CDR3 extends over 17 amino acids. The CDR3 nucleotides read TGCAGTGCTAGAGTTTCCCAGGGGACTAGCAGCACAGATACGCAGTATTTT. Its translation is CSARVSQGTSSTDTQYF.

The V and J genes are TRBV7-9 and TRBJ2-7; 7 bases agree with TRBD2. V lost 2 bases, J lost 0 bases, and 7 bases stayed unmatched. CDR3 length equals 16 residues. Per the germline V gene, CDR1 is SEHNR and CDR2 is FQNEAQ (reference sequence). CDR3 region: CASSLYAGAISYEQYF. The CDR3 DNA sequence: TGTGCCAGCAGCTTATACGCGGGAGCTATCTCCTACGAGCAGTACTTC.

There are a few counts of this clonotype. The CDR3 nucleotides are TGCAGTGCCCGCCCCCAGGTCCTGTATAATTCACCCCTCCACTTT. As protein: CSARPQVLYNSPLHF. The chain is built from TRBV20-1 and TRBJ1-6; D uncertain. Germline loops: CDR1 DFQATT, CDR2 SNEGSKA (reference sequence). Deletions cut 6 bases from V and 4 bases from J, with 16 bases between. CDR3 size: 15 residues.

The chain carries TRBV30 and TRBJ1-3; D is uncertain. V was cut by 2 bases and J by 2 bases, with 10 bases left in between. CDR1 GTSNPN and CDR2 SVGIG come from the germline V gene (reference sequence). This CDR3 contains 14 residues. CDR3: CAWSLYYAGNTIYF. The CDR3, as DNA: TGTGCCTGGAGTCTTTATTACGCTGGAAACACCATATATTTT. The full variable domain, rest sourced from reference TRBV30 and TRBJ1-3, is SQTIHQWPATLVQPVGSPLSLECTVEGTSNPNLYWYRQAAGRGLQLLFYSVGIGQISSEVPQNLSASRPQDRQFILSSKKLLLSDSGFYLCAWSLYYAGNTIYFGEGSWLTVV.

This rearrangement joins TRBV7-2 to TRBJ1-1; D may be TRBD1 (5 bases). The V and J ends lost 3 bases and 10 bases respectively, with 15 bases between them. The CDR3 has 13 residues. CDR1 is SGHTA and CDR2 is FQGNSA in the germline V gene. The CDR3 nucleotides read TGTGCCAGCAGCTTGGGGACCGGGGATCGAGCTTTCTTT. This sequence encodes CASSLGTGDRAFF. Full variable domain (rest looked up from reference TRBV7-2 and TRBJ1-1): GAGVSQSPSNKVTEKGKDVELRCDPISGHTALYWYRQSLGQGLEFLIYFQGNSAPDKSGLPSDRFSAERTGGSVSTLTIQRTQQEDSAVYLCASSLGTGDRAFFGQGTRLTVV.

The DNA for the CDR3 is TGCAGTGCTAGACACAGAGGTGGCTACGAGCAGTACTTC. Its protein is CSARHRGGYEQYF. The chain employs TRBV20-1 and TRBJ2-7; D remains ambiguous. The CDR3 is 13 residues long. Trimming removed 2 bases at V and 3 bases at J, with 11 bases between. Germline V gene lookup returns CDR1 DFQATT and CDR2 SNEGSKA (reference sequence).

This clonotype appeared a few times. This sequence joins TRBV7-2 and TRBJ2-1, with 7 nucleotides matching TRBD2. Germline CDR1 is SGHTA and CDR2 is FQGNSA. V was clipped by 5 bases and J by 3 bases; unmatched bases: 10. This CDR3 contains 16 residues. The CDR3 region has the DNA TGTGCCAGCAGCCCCCAGCTAGCGGTCGTCTACAATGAGCAGTTCTTC. Amino acid sequence: CASSPQLAVVYNEQFF.